The clone carrying this TCR beta chain showed up just a few times. Its antigen is unidentified. The PCR had 60 Vbeta and 13 Jbeta primers. Only in-frame clones appear in the TCRdb table, and some are missing; sequencing was by immunoSEQ multiplex PCR. This sample carries under 200,000 clones, around four fifths of them seen once, and the ten largest clones take more than 1.5%. V shed 7 bases and J shed 6 bases, with 22 bases lying between them. The CDR3 is made up of 15 amino acids. Germline loops: CDR1 MNHEY, CDR2 SVGAGI. The sample is drawn from a study of cytomegalovirus exposure and HLA in healthy donors. Points from the study as a whole: Three chains linked to CMV were shown in vitro to be specific for CMV antigens.

Sequenced: PBMCs. This receptor was identified in a man younger than 35 in good health and CMV-seronegative. The gene calls are TRBV6-5 and TRBJ2-7; D is possibly TRBD1 (6 bases). CDR3 loop: CASTSWGPGYSEQYF. DNA for the CDR3: TGTGCCAGCACCTCTTGGGGGCCAGGGTACAGCGAGCAGTACTTC.